These 4 T cell receptor beta chains were sequenced from one sample in a study of CD8 T cells in ankylosing spondylitis. TCRdb fed the 5' RACE reads into MiXCR, producing one record per CDR3 protein. Of 150,000 to 200,000 distinct CDR3 sequences listed, 10% to 15% are singletons. Sample: blood, either unsorted or a sorted T cell fraction (not recorded which). The receptors stem from a female donor with ankylosing spondylitis or in good health (not recorded which).

This chain uses TRBV4-2 with TRBJ2-7, with 10 bases aligning to TRBD1. Germline V gene sequence: CDR1 LGHNA, CDR2 YNFKEQ. This CDR3 spans 17 amino acids. J was trimmed by 3 bases and V by 0 bases; bases with no gene match: 8. CDR3 nucleotides: TGTGCCAGCAGCCAAGATTTTTCTGGGACAGGGGTCTACGAGCAGTACTTC. Residues: CASSQDFSGTGVYEQYF.

There are many counts of this clonotype. V gene TRBV7-3 combines with J gene TRBJ1-6; 7 bases align to TRBD1. From germline, CDR1 is SGHTA and CDR2 FQGTGA. The CDR3 covers 14 residues. The junction had 4 bases not matched to a gene; V was cut back by 6 bases and J by 5 bases. CDR3 loop: CASRPGTDNSPLHF. Here the CDR3 DNA reads TGTGCCAGCAGACCCGGGACAGATAATTCACCCCTCCACTTT.

In this sample, this clonotype turned up a few times. The rearrangement uses TRBV20-1 and TRBJ2-1; D gene ambiguous. Germline V gene lookup returns CDR1 DFQATT and CDR2 SNEGSKA (reference sequence). V lost 3 bases to trimming and J lost 9 bases, with 21 bases between them. The CDR3 loop spans 15 amino acids. The DNA for the CDR3 is TGCAGTGCTAGGACCTATAGACTGGCCTCGGGTGAGCAGTTCTTC. This translates into CSARTYRLASGEQFF.

The rearrangement uses TRBV7-9 and TRBJ2-3; 11 bases map to TRBD2. The germline V gene encodes CDR1 SEHNR and CDR2 FQNEAQ (reference sequence). The trim removed 8 bases at V and 6 bases at J, leaving 7 bases unmatched. This CDR3 has 14 amino acids. The CDR3 coding sequence is TGTGCCAGCCTACTAGCGGGAGCAACTGATACGCAGTATTTT. Protein: CASLLAGATDTQYF.